The present T cell receptor beta chain was sequenced within a study of CD8+CD57+ T cells in acquired aplastic anemia. In germline, CDR1 is SGHTA, CDR2 FQGNSA. Trimming took off 5 bases at V and 14 bases at J, with 27 bases between the two ends. The CDR3 length is 15 residues. CDR3 and TCR beta VDJ profiling relied on genomic DNA as the template. MiXCR, applied by TCRdb to the reads, yields one record per CDR3 protein. Among a few hundred thousand distinct CDR3 sequences listed, 60% to 80% were seen once. The rearrangement links TRBV7-2 to TRBJ1-2; D is uncertain. Sequencing was done on a sample of sorted CD4+, CD8+, or CD8+CD57+ T cells (not recorded which) from PBMCs. The TCR comes from a human donor in good health, serving as a control. This CDR3 is CASSQPAEAGHDFTF. In DNA, the CDR3 is TGTGCCAGCAGCCAGCCGGCGGAGGCAGGCCATGACTTTACCTTC.